A single sample is the source of the 19 T cell receptor beta chains below, sequenced in a study of CD4 T cells in relation to SARS-CoV-2 and coronaviruses. These receptors have no known antigen. Only in-frame clones appear in the TCRdb table, and some are missing; sequencing was by immunoSEQ multiplex PCR. The table has 25,000 to 30,000 clones, approximately 78% seen once. Before the COVID-19 pandemic, during about 2011-2019, CD4+ T cells were taken from unexposed donors. After ten to eleven days of culture, CD4+ T cells were isolated. The sequenced sample consisted of CD4+ T cells from PBMCs, cultured in vitro. The receptors were sampled from a human donor in good health.

The chain recombines TRBV3-1 (or the pseudogene TRBV3-2) with TRBJ2-1; D gene uncertain. The CDR3 spans 13 residues. CDR1 is LGHDT and CDR2 is YNNKEL in the germline V gene (reference sequence). Trimming took off 2 bases at V and 4 bases at J, with 6 bases between the two ends. The CDR3 nucleotides are TGTGCCAGCAGCCAACTCGGATACAATGAGCAGTTCTTC. This translates into CASSQLGYNEQFF.

The chain couples TRBV30 to TRBJ2-1; a possible D gene is TRBD1 (5 bases). The germline V gene has CDR1 GTSNPN and CDR2 SVGIG (reference sequence). This CDR3 contains 13 residues. V lost 0 bases and J lost 9, with 12 bases in between. For the CDR3, the DNA is TGTGCCTGGAGTGTACGGGCTCAGGGTGAGCAGTTCTTC. It yields the protein CAWSVRAQGEQFF.

The rearrangement links TRBV30 to TRBJ2-1; 16 nucleotides align to TRBD2. V lost 3 bases, J lost 8 bases, and 7 bases stayed unmatched. In germline, CDR1 is GTSNPN, CDR2 SVGIG (reference sequence). The CDR3 totals 16 residues. Here the CDR3 DNA reads TGTGCCTGGAGCCTGGGACTAGCGGGAGGGCTGGATGAGCAGTTCTTC. Amino acid sequence: CAWSLGLAGGLDEQFF.

V usage is TRBV4-3 and J usage is TRBJ2-2, with D unclear. The CDR3 consists of 14 residues. V lost 1 base, J lost 8 bases, and 11 bases lay in between. Per germline, CDR1 LGHNA and CDR2 YSLEER. DNA of the CDR3: TGCGCCAGCAGCCAAGGGGTTTGGGATGGGGAGCTGTTTTTT. Residues: CASSQGVWDGELFF.

This chain connects TRBV5-5 to TRBJ2-6; D may be TRBD1 (5 bases). Trimming cost V 5 bases and J 0 bases, with 12 bases left between them. CDR1 and CDR2 from the germline V gene are SGHKS and YYEKEE (reference sequence). CDR3 size: 16 residues. This CDR3 reads CASSLQVASGANVLTF. CDR3 nucleotide sequence: TGTGCCAGCAGTTTACAGGTGGCCTCTGGGGCCAACGTCCTGACTTTC. The full variable domain, rest sourced from reference TRBV5-5 and TRBJ2-6, is DAGVTQSPTHLIKTRGQQVTLRCSPISGHKSVSWYQQVLGQGPQFIFQYYEKEERGRGNFPDRFSARQFPNYSSELNVNALLLGDSALYLCASSLQVASGANVLTFGAGSRLTVL.

There are a few counts of this clone. The chain is built from TRBV2 and TRBJ1-1; perhaps TRBD1 as D (5 bases). The germline V and J ends were trimmed by 8 bases and 0 bases, with 10 bases remaining between them. The CDR3 consists of 13 residues. In germline, CDR1 is SNHLY, CDR2 FYNNEI. The CDR3 coding sequence is TGTGCCAGCGGGACTGAGATGAACACTGAAGCTTTCTTT. Its protein is CASGTEMNTEAFF.

The chain joins TRBV5-1 to TRBJ2-5, with D maybe TRBD2 (5 bases). The CDR3 totals 13 residues. Trimming stripped 1 base from V and 5 bases from J, with 9 bases between. The germline V gene has CDR1 SGHRS and CDR2 YFSETQ. CDR3 coding DNA: TGCGCCAGCAGCTTGCGGTCGGGGGAGACCCAGTACTTC. This codes for CASSLRSGETQYF.

The CDR3 coding sequence is TGTGCAAGCCGATACGAAGGGGGCCCCCATCAGCCCCAGCATTTT. Translated: CASRYEGGPHQPQHF. This chain connects TRBV12-2 to TRBJ1-5; no DNA check was done on the table's D call, TRBD1. TRBV12-2 is a documented pseudogene. The CDR3 extends over 15 amino acids.

CDR3 loop: CASSLVGNTQYF. The CDR3 region has the DNA TGTGCCAGCAGCTTAGTAGGGAATACGCAGTATTTT. This chain connects TRBV11-2 to TRBJ2-3; D is unresolved. Trimming removed 1 base at V and 7 bases at J, with 6 bases between. CDR1 SGHAT and CDR2 FQNNGV come from the germline V gene. CDR3 size: 12 residues.

V and J are TRBV28 and TRBJ2-7, with 13 bases aligning to TRBD2. V shed 6 bases and J 3 bases; nucleotides not matched to a gene: 11. This CDR3 spans 17 amino acids. CDR1 MDHEN and CDR2 SYDVKM come from the germline V gene. CDR3 region: CASRTGGLAGARYEQYF. The DNA for the CDR3 is TGTGCCAGCAGGACGGGAGGACTAGCGGGAGCGCGCTACGAGCAGTACTTC.

The chain joins TRBV11-2 to TRBJ1-6; no definite D call. CDR3 length equals 14 residues. Germline V gene lookup returns CDR1 SGHAT and CDR2 FQNNGV. The V and J ends lost 3 bases and 7 bases respectively, with 10 bases between them. In DNA, the CDR3 is TGTGCCAGCAGCTTTAACTGGAACAATTCACCCCTCCACTTT. This codes for CASSFNWNNSPLHF.

The chain uses TRBV10-3 and TRBJ2-3, with 10 nucleotides matching TRBD2. Germline V gene lookup returns CDR1 ENHRY and CDR2 SYGVKD. V lost 3 bases and J lost 3; bases outside the gene matches: 3. This CDR3 spans 15 amino acids. The CDR3 is CAISERAGGTDTQYF. CDR3 DNA: TGTGCCATCAGTGAAAGAGCGGGGGGGACAGATACGCAGTATTTT.

The gene calls are TRBV5-1 and TRBJ1-4; D unresolved. Looked up from germline, CDR1 is SGHRS and CDR2 is YFSETQ. The V gene lost 0 bases and the J gene lost 7 bases, with 4 bases spanning the gap. There are 12 residues in the CDR3. The CDR3 DNA reads as TGCGCCAGCAGCTTGGCATTTGAAAAACTGTTTTTT. As protein: CASSLAFEKLFF.

The chain uses TRBV7-9 and TRBJ1-1; 8 bases match TRBD1. V shed 2 bases and J 11 bases; nucleotides not matched to a gene: 13. The CDR3 extends over 15 amino acids. The germline gives CDR1 SEHNR, CDR2 FQNEAQ (reference sequence). The CDR3 is CASSLRGQGGDLAFF. The CDR3 coding sequence is TGTGCCAGCAGCTTACGAGGACAGGGAGGTGACCTGGCTTTCTTT.

This clone was detected only once. The genes are TRBV6-1 and TRBJ1-2, with D possibly being TRBD1 (6 bases). The CDR3 length is 15 residues. Trimming removed 0 bases at V and 0 bases at J, with 8 bases between. CDR1 and CDR2 from the germline V gene are MNHNS and SASEGT. CDR3 coding DNA: TGTGCCAGCAGTGAAGCTGGGACAACTAACTATGGCTACACCTTC. Translating it yields CASSEAGTTNYGYTF.

This clone occurred once. The same CDR3 can be traced to other DNA sequences in this sample. This chain joins TRBV5-1 and TRBJ2-3, with a possible D match to TRBD1 (5 bases). From germline, CDR1 is SGHRS and CDR2 YFSETQ. V was clipped by 4 bases and J by 4 bases, with 7 bases between them. The CDR3 spans 12 residues. The CDR3 here is CASSPQADTQYF. CDR3 nucleotides: TGCGCCAGCAGCCCACAGGCAGATACGCAGTATTTT.

The chain combines TRBV6-2 or TRBV6-3 with TRBJ2-1; 11 bases are a match to TRBD1. With V trimmed by 1 base and J by 4 bases, 9 bases remained unmatched. This CDR3 is 18 amino acids long. CDR1 and CDR2 (germline): MNHEY, SVGEGT. CDR3 nucleotides: TGTGCCAGCAGTTACTGGGTAGGCCGGGACAGGGGGTACAATGAGCAGTTCTTC. This encodes CASSYWVGRDRGYNEQFF.

The chain combines TRBV11-2 with TRBJ2-1, with D unclear. The germline gives CDR1 SGHAT, CDR2 FQNNGV. The V end was cut by 1 base, the J end by 6 bases, with 4 bases between. The CDR3 runs 12 residues. The CDR3: CASSLAGNEQFF. CDR3 nucleotides: TGTGCCAGCAGCTTAGCGGGCAATGAGCAGTTCTTC.

This clone showed up just once. The genes are TRBV5-1 and TRBJ2-1; tentatively, D is TRBD1 or TRBD2 (5 bases each). The CDR3 has 13 residues. Germline-derived CDR1 and CDR2 are SGHRS and YFSETQ. V lost 5 bases and J 6 bases, leaving 12 bases between the germline ends. DNA of the CDR3: TGCGCCAGCAGTCCTGGGGCGGGCAATGAGCAGTTCTTC. As protein: CASSPGAGNEQFF. The variable domain in full, with the rest retrieved from reference TRBV5-1 and TRBJ2-1, is KAGVTQTPRYLIKTRGQQVTLSCSPISGHRSVSWYQQTPGQGLQFLFEYFSETQRNKGNFPGRFSGRQFSNSRSEMNVSTLELGDSALYLCASSPGAGNEQFFGPGTRLTVL.